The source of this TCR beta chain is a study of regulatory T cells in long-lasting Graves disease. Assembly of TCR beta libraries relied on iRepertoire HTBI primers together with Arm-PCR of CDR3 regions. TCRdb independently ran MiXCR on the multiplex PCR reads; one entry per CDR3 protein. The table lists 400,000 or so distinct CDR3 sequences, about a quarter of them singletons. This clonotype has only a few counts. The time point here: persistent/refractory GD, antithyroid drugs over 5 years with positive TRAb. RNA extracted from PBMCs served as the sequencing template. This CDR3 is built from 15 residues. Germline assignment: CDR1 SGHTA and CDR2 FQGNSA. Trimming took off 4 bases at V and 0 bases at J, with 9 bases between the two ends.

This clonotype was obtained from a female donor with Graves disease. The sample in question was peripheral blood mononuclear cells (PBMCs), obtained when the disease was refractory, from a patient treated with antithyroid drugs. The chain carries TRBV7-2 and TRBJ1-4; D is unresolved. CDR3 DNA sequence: TGTGCCAGCAGCTCCCCCGGGACAACTAATGAAAAACTGTTTTTT. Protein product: CASSSPGTTNEKLFF.